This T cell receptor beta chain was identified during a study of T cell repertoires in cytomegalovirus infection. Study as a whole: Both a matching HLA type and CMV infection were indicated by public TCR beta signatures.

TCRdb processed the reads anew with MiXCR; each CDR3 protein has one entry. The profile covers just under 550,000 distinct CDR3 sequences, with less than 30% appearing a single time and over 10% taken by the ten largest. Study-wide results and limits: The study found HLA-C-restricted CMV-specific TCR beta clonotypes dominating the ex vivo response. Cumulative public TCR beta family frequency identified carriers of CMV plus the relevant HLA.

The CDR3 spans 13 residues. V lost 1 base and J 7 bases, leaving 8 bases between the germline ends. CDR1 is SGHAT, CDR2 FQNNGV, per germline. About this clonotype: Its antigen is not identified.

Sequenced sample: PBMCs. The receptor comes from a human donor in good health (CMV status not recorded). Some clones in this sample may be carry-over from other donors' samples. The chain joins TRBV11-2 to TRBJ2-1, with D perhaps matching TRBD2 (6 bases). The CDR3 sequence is CASSLGTINEQFF. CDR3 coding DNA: TGTGCCAGCAGCTTAGGGACTATAAATGAGCAGTTCTTC.